The source of this T cell receptor (beta chain) is a study of vaccination and CD4 T cells after COVID-19 (dated by TCRdb to 2022 to 2024). Turning to the overall study: Every convalescent patient had a positive nasal swab PCR test for SARS-CoV-2, with mild disease in 8 to 10 patients and severe disease in one. Each participant got two doses of either the Pfizer-BioNTech BNT162b2 vaccine (n=8) or the Moderna mRNA-1273 vaccine (n=2). Post-COVID blood samples were collected from convalescent patients a median of around 100 days after diagnosis, with a range of roughly 35 to 161 days. The spike-specific CD4+ TCR repertoire was compared before and after mRNA vaccination in under 11 COVID-19 convalescent patients and a few infection-naive healthy vaccine recipients. The convalescent cohort included six males and four females, with two Hispanic individuals, seven Caucasians, two Asians and one multiracial person. Post-vaccine blood samples were collected a median of approximately 68 days after the second vaccine dose, ranging from roughly 12 to 250 days. Control cultures used a CEFX viral epitope pool as positive control, an HIV-1 Nef peptide pool as negative control, or no peptide. Culture stimuli were overlapping spike peptide pools from SARS-CoV-2 and from the common cold coronaviruses HCoV-NL63, HCoV-OC43 and HCoV-229E.

Concerning this clonotype itself: Its antigen remains undetermined. No quality values exist for individual bases; no much larger clone is one base distant.

General findings and caveats noted by the study authors: An increase in the median number of SARS-CoV-2-reactive clonotypes from approximately 20 after infection to 35 to 40 after vaccination was observed, but the change was not found to be significant. Among convalescent patients, a median around 86% of the SARS-CoV-2-reactive clones seen after vaccination appeared only after vaccination, which suggests priming specific to the vaccine. The number of convalescent patients in the study was relatively small, and the study did not examine early timepoints following natural infection. Of the vaccine-specific clones found in convalescent patients, nearly all (304 of 307) were mono-reactive for SARS-CoV-2 spike instead of being cross-reactive with common cold coronaviruses.

Looking up the germline V gene yields CDR1 MGHDK and CDR2 SYGVNS. V has 2 bases trimmed and J has 5 bases trimmed; junction bases matching no gene number 6. From cysteine to phenylalanine, the CDR3 is 15 amino acids long. Here the CDR3 DNA is all that survives: 45 bases in frame from base 1. Library preparation was by PCR. DNA from cultured CD4+ T cells was subjected to TCR sequencing with the Oncomine TCR Beta short-read assay at the Johns Hopkins FTIC core. Genomic DNA was extracted from the cultured CD4+ T cells with the QIAamp micro DNA kit. The Oncomine TCR Beta libraries from cultured CD4+ T cells were pooled using unique dual indexes and then sequenced on an Illumina iSeq 100. Concerning the study's data processing: Non-productive sequences were removed, and CDR3s that did not start with C, did not end with F or W, or were shorter than 7 amino acids were discarded. The MANAFEST web application was used to identify antigen-specific clonotypes by comparing peptide-stimulated wells against reference wells and other culture wells. To be called positive, a clone needed an FDR below 0.05, an odds ratio above 5, and a productive frequency above 0.1% in at least two of three replicate wells. Clonotypes that were significantly expanded in both SARS-CoV-2 spike wells and at least one common cold coronavirus spike condition were defined as cross-reactive. CDR3 homology was assessed with Levenshtein distances (stringdist) and unrooted phylogenetic trees (ape) in R version 3.6.1. In-frame beta chains were kept once TCRdb had trimmed the public reads at Q25 with fastp and called clones with MiXCR. Identical CDR3 protein sequences are pooled into one entry, listed with their most common genes and DNA. The authors' filters were not applied to this entry. This sample is represented by about 15,000 distinct CDR3 sequences; 40% to 60% of them were singletons. The ten largest make up 25% to 30% of the sample.

The treatment or condition label for this specimen denotes: approximately nine-day PBMC culture with coronavirus spike peptide pools or control peptides (ViraFEST assay). The study used the ViraFEST assay, which expanded antigen-specific T cells with peptide pools and then identified expanded clonotypes by TCR sequencing. The convalescent patients' positive SARS-CoV-2 PCR tests were from March to December 2020, which was before the Alpha, Beta and Delta variants emerged in the United States. About 2 million PBMCs per well were cultured in IMDM with roughly 4.8% human AB serum and approximately 10 IU/ml IL-2, plus 10 ug/ml peptide pools. Half of the culture medium was replaced with fresh IL-2-containing medium on days 3 and 7. Once the cells had been in culture for about 10 days, the EasySep CD4+ T cell isolation kit was used to isolate CD4+ T cells by negative selection. Ficoll-Paque Plus gradient centrifugation was used to isolate PBMCs from whole blood, and the isolated PBMCs were then either used fresh or cryopreserved at -140C. Triplicate wells were generally used for each culture condition.

This chain joins TRBV25-1 to TRBJ1-2, with 9 middle bases fitting TRBD1. The receptor was derived from a human donor with COVID-19. The sample in question was cultured CD4+ T cells from blood, obtained after SARS-CoV-2 vaccination. The sequenced DNA is TGTGCCAGCAGTGAACCCGGACAGGGGTTTTATGGCTACACCTTC. It specifies CASSEPGQGFYGYTF.